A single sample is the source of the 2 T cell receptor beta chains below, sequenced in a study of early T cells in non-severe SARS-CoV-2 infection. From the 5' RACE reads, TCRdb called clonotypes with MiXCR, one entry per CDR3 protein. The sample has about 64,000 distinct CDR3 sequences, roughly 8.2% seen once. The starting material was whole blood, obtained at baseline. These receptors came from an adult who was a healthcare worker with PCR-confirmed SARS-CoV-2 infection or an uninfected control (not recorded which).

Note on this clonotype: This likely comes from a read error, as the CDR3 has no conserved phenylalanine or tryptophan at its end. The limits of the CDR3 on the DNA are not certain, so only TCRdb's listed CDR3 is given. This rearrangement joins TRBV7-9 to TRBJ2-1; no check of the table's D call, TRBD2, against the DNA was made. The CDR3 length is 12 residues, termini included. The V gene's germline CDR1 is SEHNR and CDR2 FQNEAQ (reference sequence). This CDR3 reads CASSTGGIQGGI.

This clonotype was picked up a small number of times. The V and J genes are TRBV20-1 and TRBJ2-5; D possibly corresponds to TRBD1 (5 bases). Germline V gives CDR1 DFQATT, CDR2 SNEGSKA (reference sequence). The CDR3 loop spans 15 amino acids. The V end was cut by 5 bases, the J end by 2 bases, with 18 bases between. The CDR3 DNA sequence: TGCAGTGCTCCATGGACGGACAAAGATCAAGAGACCCAGTACTTC. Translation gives CSAPWTDKDQETQYF.